The 8 T cell receptor beta chains presented below share a single source sample, sequenced in a study of beta chain features in type 1 diabetes. General study findings and limits: TCRB CDR3s from Type 1 diabetes patients were moderately but significantly shorter in all four CD4+ subsets.

Expressed TCRB transcripts were sequenced because the isolated RNA had all been reverse transcribed beforehand. Data came from immunoSEQ multiplex PCR; TCRdb stores just in-frame clones and leaves some out. In the table there are over 650,000 clones, around an eighth of which are singletons. These receptors' antigens are unknown. Sequencing used naive CD4+ T cells from blood. The receptors derive from a man between 18 and 29 years old with type 1 diabetes.

This clone came up a few times. The genes are TRBV5-1 and TRBJ1-1; tentatively, D is TRBD1 (5 bases). Germline V gene data show CDR1 as SGHRS and CDR2 as YFSETQ. CDR3 length: 15 amino acids. With 4 bases removed from V and 3 bases from J, the gap between germline ends came to 16 bases. CDR3 sequence reads: CASSPQGRVDTEAFF. The CDR3 DNA sequence: TGCGCCAGCAGCCCCCAAGGCAGGGTCGACACTGAAGCTTTCTTT.

About this clone: The germline gene is not matched at one end of the junction; a read error may be the cause. The J gene is TRBJ1-2, the V gene TRBV11-2; 9 nucleotides line up with TRBD1. This CDR3 spans 14 amino acids. Germline CDR1 reads SGHAT; CDR2 reads FQNNGV. The CDR3 region is CASSVDGQGHGYTF. DNA for the CDR3: TGTGCCAGCAGCGTAGATGGACAGGGGCACGGCTACACCTTC.

This clone turned up a few times. CDR3 sequence reads: CASTPGGGLGYTF. CDR3 DNA: TGTGCCAGCACCCCCGGCGGGGGACTTGGCTACACCTTC. The chain joins TRBV28 to TRBJ1-2; a possible D gene is TRBD1 (5 bases). Per the germline V gene, CDR1 is MDHEN and CDR2 is SYDVKM. Trimming left V 7 bases short and J 7 bases short, with 16 bases between. The CDR3 contains 13 residues.

This clone has more than one count but fewer than ten. The chain couples TRBV7-8 to TRBJ2-1; D might be TRBD2 (6 bases). Germline V gives CDR1 SGHVS, CDR2 FQNEAQ. This CDR3 comprises 16 residues. V lost 0 bases and J 9 bases, leaving 18 bases between the germline ends. CDR3: CASSLARGATAIEQFF. CDR3 nucleotides: TGTGCCAGCAGCTTAGCGCGCGGGGCTACCGCGATTGAGCAGTTCTTC.

The chain has TRBV15 and TRBJ2-2; no clear D. Germline CDR1 LNHNV, CDR2 YYDKDF (reference sequence). Trimming removed 0 bases from V and 14 bases from J, with 16 bases in between. The CDR3 contains 14 residues. The CDR3 nucleotides are TGTGCCACCAGCAGAGATCGGAGAGACCCGGGTCTGTTTTTT. Its protein is CATSRDRRDPGLFF.

J is TRBJ2-4 and V is TRBV4-2, with TRBD1 matching over 8 bases. V lost 1 base, J lost 0 bases, and 2 bases stayed unmatched. The CDR3 is made up of 16 amino acids. Germline CDR1 is LGHNA and CDR2 is YNFKEQ. CDR3 sequence (DNA): TGTGCCAGCAGCCAAGGGACAGGGTTAGCCAAAAACATTCAGTACTTC. Translating gives CASSQGTGLAKNIQYF.

J is TRBJ2-5 and V is TRBV29-1; 8 nucleotides agree with TRBD1. The V segment lost 2 bases and the J segment 5 bases; nucleotides outside the gene matches: 1. The CDR3 spans 12 residues. The V gene's germline CDR1 is SQVTM and CDR2 ANQGSEA. The CDR3 spells CSVEQGAETQYF. DNA of the CDR3: TGCAGCGTTGAACAGGGGGCCGAGACCCAGTACTTC.

This clone has just a few counts. J is TRBJ1-1 and V is TRBV29-1, with TRBD1 as a possible D gene (5 bases). Trimming removed 7 bases from V and 0 bases from J, with 9 bases in between. CDR3 length: 12 amino acids. Germline V gene sequence: CDR1 SQVTM, CDR2 ANQGSEA. This CDR3 is CSAGTLNTEAFF. The CDR3 DNA is TGCAGCGCCGGGACCTTGAACACTGAAGCTTTCTTT.